This entry concerns a single T cell receptor beta chain. The antigen remains unidentified. The data were taken from a study of T cells expressing NK-cell markers. Study conclusions and caveats: It remained uncertain whether the expanded NKG2C+ T cell clones were specific for HCMV antigens.

5'RACE template switching with UMIs produced the TCR beta cDNA. Using the 5' RACE reads, TCRdb records one entry per CDR3 protein without DNA. The table counts 350,000 to 500,000 distinct CDR3 sequences; 6% to 8% lies in the top ten. The TCR originated in a woman between 18 and 69 years old in good health. The sample consisted of blood T cells: a sorted CD56 or NKG2C T cell subset, CD4+ or CD8+ T cells, or bulk PBMC T cells (not recorded which).

The CDR3 sequence: CASTLGQGAAPLHF. This chain uses TRBV28 with TRBJ1-6; TCRdb's D call, TRBD1, is unchecked because there is no DNA. The germline V gene has CDR1 MDHEN and CDR2 SYDVKM. The CDR3 is 14 residues long.